A single sample gave rise to the 15 T cell receptor beta chains below, sequenced in a study of T cells after yellow fever vaccination. TCRdb called the 5' RACE reads again in MiXCR, with one record for every CDR3 protein. The sample has roughly 310,000 distinct CDR3 sequences, around 3.6% seen once. Sequenced material: PBMCs, taken on the day of the yellow fever booster vaccination. Source of these receptors: a man in his late teens or twenties who received the YFV17D yellow fever vaccine.

This clonotype was seen at least ten times. This sequence joins TRBV7-3 and TRBJ2-2, with 9 positions matching TRBD2. The CDR3 consists of 16 residues. The germline CDR1 and CDR2 sequences are SGHTA and FQGTGA. J gave up 6 bases and V 6 bases, and 11 bases lay outside the gene matches. CDR3 DNA sequence: TGTGCCAGCAGGCCACCGGGACTAGCTGTCGCCGGGGAGCTGTTTTTT. This encodes CASRPPGLAVAGELFF.

Ten or more counts support this clonotype. The V call is TRBV27, the J call TRBJ2-7; 8 bases agree with TRBD1. Trimming cost V 3 bases and J 2 bases; bases outside gene matches: 6. The CDR3 contains 15 residues. Germline lookup yields CDR1 MNHEY and CDR2 SMNVEV (reference sequence). The CDR3 coding sequence is TGTGCCAGCAGTTTTACCTCGACAGGGGCCTACGAGCAGTACTTC. This gives the protein CASSFTSTGAYEQYF.

This clonotype was detected ten times or more. The CDR3 DNA follows: TGCAGTGCCTGGCCCGGGTACAATGAGCAGTTCTTC. It is translated as CSAWPGYNEQFF. The gene calls are TRBV20-1 and TRBJ2-1; no definite D call. Trimming took off 6 bases at V and 4 bases at J, with 10 bases between the two ends. The CDR3 is 12 amino acids. Germline CDR1 reads DFQATT; CDR2 reads SNEGSKA (reference sequence).

The chain joins TRBV5-4 to TRBJ1-2, with a possible D match to TRBD1 (5 bases). Germline CDR1 is SGHNT and CDR2 is YYREEE (reference sequence). The V and J ends lost 8 bases and 4 bases respectively, with 18 bases between them. This CDR3 comprises 14 residues. The CDR3 DNA is TGTGCCAGTACGCCCATGGGACCGTCCTATGGCTACACCTTC. This codes for CASTPMGPSYGYTF.

This clonotype was counted many times. This chain links TRBV3-1 with TRBJ1-6; no firm D call. Germline lookup yields CDR1 LGHDT and CDR2 YNNKEL (reference sequence). The V and J ends lost 1 base and 2 bases respectively, with 3 bases between them. The CDR3 runs to 14 residues. CDR3: CASSQGAYNSPLHF. In nucleotides, the CDR3 is TGTGCCAGCAGCCAAGGAGCCTATAATTCACCCCTCCACTTT.

This clonotype has more than one count but fewer than ten. The chain joins TRBV20-1 to TRBJ1-3; D remains ambiguous. Trimming took 3 bases from V and 3 from J, leaving 9 bases between them. The CDR3 totals 13 residues. Germline CDR1 reads DFQATT; CDR2 reads SNEGSKA (reference sequence). CDR3 DNA sequence: TGCAGTGCTAGTATGGGCGGTGGAAACACCATATATTTT. This sequence encodes CSASMGGGNTIYF.

This clonotype was counted at least ten times. The CDR3, as DNA: TGTGCCAGCAGTTTCAGCGGGGGGCCTGGATACGAGCAGTACTTC. This encodes CASSFSGGPGYEQYF. This chain uses TRBV7-6 with TRBJ2-7; 9 nucleotides match TRBD2. Looked up from germline, CDR1 is SGHVS and CDR2 is FNYEAQ. V was clipped by 6 bases and J by 4 bases; unmatched bases: 10. This CDR3 has 15 residues.

The chain recombines TRBV18 with TRBJ1-6; D unclear. The V gene lost 6 bases and the J gene lost 6 bases, with 12 bases spanning the gap. Germline CDR1 is KGHSH and CDR2 is LQKENI. There are 14 residues in the CDR3. CDR3 in DNA: TGTGCCAGCTCTGCGGAGTGGGGTAATTCACCCCTCCACTTT. Translating gives CASSAEWGNSPLHF. Drawing the rest from reference TRBV18 and TRBJ1-6, the complete variable domain is NAGVMQNPRHLVRRRGQEARLRCSPMKGHSHVYWYRQLPEEGLKFMVYLQKENIIDESGMPKERFSAEFPKEGPSILRIQQVVRGDSAAYFCASSAEWGNSPLHFGNGTRLTVT.

V is TRBV5-4 and J is TRBJ2-5, with 16 bases aligning to TRBD2. Germline-derived CDR1 and CDR2 are SGHNT and YYREEE (reference sequence). This CDR3 is built from 19 residues. J gave up 2 bases and V 2 bases, and 9 bases lay outside the gene matches. CDR3 sequence reads: CASSFGTSGGARRQETQYF. The CDR3 bases are TGTGCCAGCAGCTTTGGGACTAGCGGGGGGGCCAGGCGACAAGAGACCCAGTACTTC.

The V call is TRBV28, the J call TRBJ1-2; 7 bases match TRBD1. This CDR3 spans 14 amino acids. Germline V lookup: CDR1 MDHEN, CDR2 SYDVKM. Trimming at V came to 5 bases and at J to 8 bases, leaving 11 bases not matched to a gene. The CDR3 DNA reads as TGTGCCAGCAGTCTGACGACAGGGTCAGGCGGCTACACCTTC. Encoded protein: CASSLTTGSGGYTF.

The chain's CDR3 is CASSQPGAIYNEQFF. CDR3 in DNA: TGTGCCAGCAGCCAACCTGGGGCTATCTACAATGAGCAGTTCTTC. V usage is TRBV7-9 and J usage is TRBJ2-1, with a tentative D call TRBD1 (5 bases). This CDR3 spans 15 amino acids. Germline V lookup: CDR1 SEHNR, CDR2 FQNEAQ (reference sequence). V dropped 5 bases and J dropped 3 bases, with 14 bases sitting between them. Full variable domain (outside the CDR3, taken from reference TRBV7-9 and TRBJ2-1): DTGVSQNPRHKITKRGQNVTFRCDPISEHNRLYWYRQTLGQGPEFLTYFQNEAQLEKSRLLSDRFSAERPKGSFSTLEIQRTEQGDSAMYLCASSQPGAIYNEQFFGPGTRLTVL.

This clonotype was seen many times. The V call is TRBV6-5, the J call TRBJ1-2; D possibly corresponds to TRBD1 (6 bases). V lost 2 bases and J 8 bases, leaving 12 bases between the germline ends. The CDR3 sequence is 13 residues long. The germline gives CDR1 MNHEY, CDR2 SVGAGI. The CDR3 DNA is TGTGCCAGCAGTTACGTGGGGGCGGGAGGCTACACCTTC. Translated: CASSYVGAGGYTF.

This clonotype was seen many times. V is TRBV3-1 and J is TRBJ2-7; D gene ambiguous. Germline CDR1 and CDR2: LGHDT and YNNKEL (reference sequence). Trimming stripped 1 base from V and 6 bases from J, with 19 bases between. The CDR3 sequence is 16 residues long. CDR3 DNA sequence: TGTGCCAGCAGCCAAGTCCCCGGGTCCCAACTGGGCGAGCAGTACTTC. Encoded protein: CASSQVPGSQLGEQYF.

This clonotype came up many times. The gene calls are TRBV4-2 and TRBJ1-4; 8 bases agree with TRBD1. V was pared by 4 bases and J by 8 bases, with 15 bases of the junction left unmatched. This CDR3 contains 17 residues. Germline loops: CDR1 LGHNA, CDR2 YNFKEQ. CDR3 DNA: TGTGCCAGCAGCCTTGGTGGCCCAGGGGGCGAATTGGAAAAACTGTTTTTT. It specifies CASSLGGPGGELEKLFF.

This clonotype was seen repeatedly, ten times or more. The chain links TRBV7-8 to TRBJ2-3; D uncertain. The germline V and J ends were trimmed by 1 base and 0 bases, with 11 bases remaining between them. Germline CDR1 and CDR2: SGHVS and FQNEAQ. This CDR3 comprises 16 residues. CDR3 sequence reads: CASSLGAGLSTDTQYF. The DNA for the CDR3 is TGTGCCAGCAGCTTAGGTGCTGGGCTAAGCACAGATACGCAGTATTTT.